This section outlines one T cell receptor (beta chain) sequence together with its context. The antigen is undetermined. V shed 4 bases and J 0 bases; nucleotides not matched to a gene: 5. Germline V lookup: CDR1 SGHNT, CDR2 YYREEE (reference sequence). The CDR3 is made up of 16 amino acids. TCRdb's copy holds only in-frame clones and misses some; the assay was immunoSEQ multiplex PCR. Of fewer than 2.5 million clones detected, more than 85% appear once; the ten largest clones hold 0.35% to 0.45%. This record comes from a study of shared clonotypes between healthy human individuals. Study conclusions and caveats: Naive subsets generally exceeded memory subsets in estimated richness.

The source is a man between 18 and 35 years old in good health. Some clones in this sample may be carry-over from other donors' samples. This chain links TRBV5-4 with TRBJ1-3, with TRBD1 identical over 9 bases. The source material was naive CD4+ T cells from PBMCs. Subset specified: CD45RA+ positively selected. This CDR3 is CASSNRDRASGNTIYF. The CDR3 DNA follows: TGTGCCAGCAGCAACCGGGACAGGGCCTCTGGAAACACCATATATTTT. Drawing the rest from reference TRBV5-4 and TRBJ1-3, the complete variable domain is ETGVTQSPTHLIKTRGQQVTLRCSSQSGHNTVSWYQQALGQGPQFIFQYYREEENGRGNFPPRFSGLQFPNYSSELNVNALELDDSALYLCASSNRDRASGNTIYFGEGSWLTVV.